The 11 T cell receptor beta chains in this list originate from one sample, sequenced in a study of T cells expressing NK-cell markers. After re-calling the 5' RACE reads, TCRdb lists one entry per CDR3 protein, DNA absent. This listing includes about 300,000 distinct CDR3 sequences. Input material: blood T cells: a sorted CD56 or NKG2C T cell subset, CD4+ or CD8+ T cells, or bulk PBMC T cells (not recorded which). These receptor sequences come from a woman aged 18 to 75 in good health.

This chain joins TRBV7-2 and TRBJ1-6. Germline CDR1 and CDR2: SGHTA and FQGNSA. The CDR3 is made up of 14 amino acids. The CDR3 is CASKASSYNSPLHF.

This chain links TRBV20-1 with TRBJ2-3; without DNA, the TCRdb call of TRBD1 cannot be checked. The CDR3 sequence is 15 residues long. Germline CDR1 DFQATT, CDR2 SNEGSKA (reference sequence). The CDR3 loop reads CSASLGGSGTDTQYF.

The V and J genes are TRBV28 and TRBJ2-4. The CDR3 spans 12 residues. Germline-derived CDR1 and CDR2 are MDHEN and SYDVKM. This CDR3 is CASMGRVNIQYF. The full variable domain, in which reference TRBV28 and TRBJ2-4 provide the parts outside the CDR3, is DVKVTQSSRYLVKRTGEKVFLECVQDMDHENMFWYRQDPGLGLRLIYFSYDVKMKEKGDIPEGYSVSREKKERFSLILESASTNQTSMYLCASMGRVNIQYFGAGTRLSVL.

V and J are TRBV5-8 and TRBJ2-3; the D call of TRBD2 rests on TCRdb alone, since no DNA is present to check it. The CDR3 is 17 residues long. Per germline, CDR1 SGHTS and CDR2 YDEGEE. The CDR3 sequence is CASSLAGTSGPTDTQYF.

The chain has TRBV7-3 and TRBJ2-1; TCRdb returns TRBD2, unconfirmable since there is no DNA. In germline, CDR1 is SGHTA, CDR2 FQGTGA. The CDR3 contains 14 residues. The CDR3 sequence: CASSLAGRRNEQFF. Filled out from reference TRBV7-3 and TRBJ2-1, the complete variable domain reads GAGVSQTPSNKVTEKGKYVELRCDPISGHTALYWYRQSLGQGPEFLIYFQGTGAADDSGLPNDRFFAVRPEGSVSTLKIQRTERGDSAVYLCASSLAGRRNEQFFGPGTRLTVL.

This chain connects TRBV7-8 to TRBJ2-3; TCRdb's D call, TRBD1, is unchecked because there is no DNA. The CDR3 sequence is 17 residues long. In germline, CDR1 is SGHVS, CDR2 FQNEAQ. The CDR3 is CASSPQGGHFSTDTQYF.

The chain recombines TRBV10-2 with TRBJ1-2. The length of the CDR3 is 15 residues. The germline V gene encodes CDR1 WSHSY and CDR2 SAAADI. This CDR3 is CASRPYTDALGGYTF.

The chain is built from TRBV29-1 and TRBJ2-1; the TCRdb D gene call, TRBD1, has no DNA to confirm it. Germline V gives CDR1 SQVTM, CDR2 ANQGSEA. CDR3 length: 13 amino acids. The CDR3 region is CSLGTGGYNEQFF.

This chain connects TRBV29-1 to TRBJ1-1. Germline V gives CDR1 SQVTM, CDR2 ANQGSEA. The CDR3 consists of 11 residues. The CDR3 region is CSVEGEVTAFF.

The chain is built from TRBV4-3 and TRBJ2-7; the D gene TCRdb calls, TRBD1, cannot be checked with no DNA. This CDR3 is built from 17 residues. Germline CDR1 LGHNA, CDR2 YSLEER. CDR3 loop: CASSQAVGSGVTYEQYF.

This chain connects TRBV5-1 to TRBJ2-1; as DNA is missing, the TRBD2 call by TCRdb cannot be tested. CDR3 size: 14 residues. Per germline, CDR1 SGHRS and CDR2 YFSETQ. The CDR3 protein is CASSSGAQPNEQFF. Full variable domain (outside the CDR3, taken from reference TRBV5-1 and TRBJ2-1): KAGVTQTPRYLIKTRGQQVTLSCSPISGHRSVSWYQQTPGQGLQFLFEYFSETQRNKGNFPGRFSGRQFSNSRSEMNVSTLELGDSALYLCASSSGAQPNEQFFGPGTRLTVL.